Listed below are T cell receptor beta chains from one sample, sequenced in a study of blood T cell repertoires in COVID-19. Sequencing was performed with immunoSEQ multiplex PCR; in TCRdb, only in-frame clones are kept and a portion is missing. The table records 85,000 to 100,000 clones, about 70% of them present only once. Sequenced sample: peripheral blood. These receptors all stem from a woman aged 60 to 75 in a cohort sampled during active or convalescent COVID-19. Both conserved end residues are part of each CDR3. D genes are given only for firm matches. For some rows the clone size is stated as once, few or many, or as a class when expanded; others skip it.

-,TRBJ1-5,TRBV29-1,once,CSVGAINQPQHF,TGCAGCGTTGGGGCGATAAATCAGCCCCAGCATTTT
-,TRBJ2-3,TRBV6-5,-,CASSYVSGVRADTQYF,TGTGCCAGCAGTTACGTGTCCGGGGTTCGGGCAGATACGCAGTATTTT
-,TRBJ1-4,TRBV5-8,-,CASSWGRTPGEKLFF,TGTGCCAGCAGCTGGGGGCGGACACCAGGGGAAAAACTGTTTTTT
-,TRBJ2-6,TRBV7-9,-,CASSLYGANVLTF,TGTGCCAGCAGCTTATATGGGGCCAACGTCCTGACTTTC
TRBD2,TRBJ2-3,TRBV27,-,CASRSSGGADTQYF,TGTGCCAGCAGGAGTAGCGGGGGTGCAGATACGCAGTATTTT
TRBD2,TRBJ2-2,TRBV18,few,CASSAGLAGAPGTGELFF,TGTGCCAGCTCCGCGGGACTAGCGGGGGCGCCGGGCACCGGGGAGCTGTTTTTT
-,TRBJ1-6,TRBV7-2,-,CASSLVGPESPLHF,TGTGCCAGCAGCTTAGTTGGGCCGGAATCACCCCTCCACTTT
TRBD2,TRBJ2-3,TRBV4-2,-,CASSPTSGGHPSTDTQYF,TGTGCCAGCAGCCCAACTAGCGGGGGGCACCCTAGCACAGATACGCAGTATTTT
TRBD2,TRBJ2-3,TRBV12-5,-,CASGLVLRAAGGADTQYF,TGTGCTAGTGGTTTGGTACTAAGGGCGGCGGGGGGGGCAGATACGCAGTATTTT
TRBD1,TRBJ1-1,TRBV7-9,-,CASSGQGLNTEAFF,TGTGCCAGCAGCGGACAGGGACTGAACACTGAAGCTTTCTTT
TRBD1,TRBJ2-7,TRBV29-1,-,CSAVQGWGEQYF,TGCAGCGCCGTACAGGGGTGGGGCGAGCAGTACTTC
-,TRBJ2-2,TRBV21-1,-,CASSNTFPQGANTGELFF,TGTGCCAGCAGCAATACCTTCCCACAGGGAGCGAACACCGGGGAGCTGTTTTTT
TRBD1,TRBJ1-2,TRBV7-9,few,CASSDRVGGYTF,TGTGCCAGCAGCGACAGGGTGGGTGGCTACACCTTC
TRBD1,TRBJ1-1,TRBV5-1,-,CASSPGTGSEAFF,TGCGCCAGCAGCCCCGGGACAGGGTCTGAAGCTTTCTTT
-,TRBJ1-4,TRBV3-1/TRBV3-2,-,CASSQAGAREKLFF,TGTGCCAGCAGCCAAGCAGGGGCAAGGGAAAAACTGTTTTTT
-,TRBJ2-2,TRBV18,-,CASSPLSDTGELFF,TGTGCCAGCTCACCACTCTCGGACACCGGGGAGCTGTTTTTT
-,TRBJ2-7,TRBV6-1,-,CASSGALGGRSYEQYF,TGTGCCAGCAGTGGGGCGTTAGGGGGTAGGTCCTACGAGCAGTACTTC
TRBD1,TRBJ2-3,TRBV15,-,CATSRATGGYTDTQYF,TGTGCCACCAGCAGAGCCACAGGGGGCTACACAGATACGCAGTATTTT
-,TRBJ2-6,TRBV5-5,-,CASSFQGSGANVLTF,TGTGCCAGCAGCTTCCAGGGATCTGGGGCCAACGTCCTGACTTTC
TRBD1,TRBJ1-3,TRBV13,-,CASSFAGTGTGNTIYF,TGTGCCAGCAGCTTCGCCGGGACAGGGACTGGAAACACCATATATTTT
-,TRBJ1-2,TRBV11-2,-,CASSRRGMSLYGYTF,TGTGCCAGCAGCCGCCGAGGAATGTCCCTCTATGGCTACACCTTC
-,TRBJ1-1,TRBV9,few,CASSVGGRNTEAFF,TGTGCCAGCAGCGTTGGGGGGAGGAACACTGAAGCTTTCTTT
TRBD2,TRBJ2-1,TRBV6-4,-,CASSPTLGLALNEQFF,TGTGCCAGCAGTCCGACACTCGGACTAGCGTTGAATGAGCAGTTCTTC
TRBD1,TRBJ2-7,TRBV20-1,-,CSASGGTGNYFYEQYF,TGCAGTGCTAGTGGCGGGACAGGGAATTATTTTTACGAGCAGTACTTC
TRBD1,TRBJ2-3,TRBV9,-,CASRAHRGSTDTQYF,TGTGCCAGCAGAGCGCACAGGGGAAGCACAGATACGCAGTATTTT
TRBD2,TRBJ2-7,TRBV29-1,-,CSASGLAGLGSYEQYF,TGCAGCGCCTCGGGACTAGCGGGGTTGGGTTCCTACGAGCAGTACTTC
-,TRBJ2-2,TRBV7-3,-,CASSLKPITGELFF,TGTGCCAGCAGCTTAAAGCCAATTACCGGGGAGCTGTTTTTT
-,TRBJ2-2,TRBV5-1,-,CASSLGRGGELFF,TGCGCCAGCAGCTTGGGCCGGGGTGGGGAGCTGTTTTTT